Detailed here is one T cell receptor beta chain. The antigen is not known. This record belongs to a study of CXCR3-negative and CXCR3-positive naive CD8 T cells. Study-wide results and limits: Both naive subsets, CXCR3-negative and CXCR3-positive, displayed similar TRBV-TRBJ usage, unlike memory cells. Hydrophobicity of TRB CDR3s was greater in CXCR3-positive naive cells than in CXCR3-negative naive cells.

The TRB cDNA libraries were prepared by 5' RACE with UMI labels. TCRdb re-called the 5' RACE reads, yielding one record per CDR3 amino acid sequence without DNA. This sample's table has 110,000 or so distinct CDR3 sequences. The CDR3 runs to 16 residues. CDR1 and CDR2 (germline): MNHEY, SVGAGI. The clonotype comes from a human donor in good health. Some clones in this sample may be carry-over from other donors' samples. The sequencing sample was made of naive CXCR3+ CD8+ T cells from blood. The subset is: CD45RO-CCR7+CD27+CD95- naive CD8+ T cells expressing CXCR3 (TNR3+). V gene TRBV6-5 combines with J gene TRBJ2-3; lacking DNA, the TRBD1 call made by TCRdb goes unchecked. CDR3 amino acids: CASSYSNGGAADTQYF.